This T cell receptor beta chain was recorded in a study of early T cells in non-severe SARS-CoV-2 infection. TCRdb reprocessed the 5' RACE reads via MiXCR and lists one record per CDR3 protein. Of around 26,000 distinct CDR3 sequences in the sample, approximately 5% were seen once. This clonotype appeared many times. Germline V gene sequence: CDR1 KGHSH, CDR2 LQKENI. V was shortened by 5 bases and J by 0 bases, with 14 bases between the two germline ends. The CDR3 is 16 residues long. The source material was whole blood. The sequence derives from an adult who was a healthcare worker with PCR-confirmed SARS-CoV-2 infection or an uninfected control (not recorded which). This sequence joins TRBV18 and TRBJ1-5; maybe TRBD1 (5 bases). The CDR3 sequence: CASSSLGEPSNQPQHF. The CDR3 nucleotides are TGTGCCAGCTCATCCCTGGGGGAGCCTAGCAATCAGCCCCAGCATTTT.